This T cell receptor beta chain was documented in a study of cytomegalovirus exposure and HLA in healthy donors. Study summary: Prior work identified 120 million or so unique TCR beta sequences in approximately 200 million T cells.

The PCR was carried out with 60 Vbeta primers and 13 Jbeta primers. The protocol was immunoSEQ multiplex PCR, while the TCRdb copy is restricted to in-frame clones and leaves out a portion. The sample carries 100,000 or so clones, about 80% recorded once. The V gene's germline CDR1 is SGHRS and CDR2 YFSETQ. This CDR3 has 14 residues. V lost 6 bases and J lost 4; bases outside the gene matches: 7. Overall study findings and caveats: A later analysis found that most CMV-associated TCR beta chains appeared HLA-restricted. The authors assumed roughly uniform sequencing depth across donors for presence/absence analyses.

Points on this clone: The antigen is not known.

The receptor was isolated from a man aged 40-49 years in good health and CMV-seronegative. The sequenced sample was PBMCs. The V call is TRBV5-1, the J call TRBJ2-5; 9 bases fit TRBD1. CDR3 nucleotides: TGCGCCAGCACCACAGGGGGCACTGGAGAGACCCAGTACTTC. Translating gives CASTTGGTGETQYF. Full variable domain (outside the CDR3, taken from reference TRBV5-1 and TRBJ2-5): KAGVTQTPRYLIKTRGQQVTLSCSPISGHRSVSWYQQTPGQGLQFLFEYFSETQRNKGNFPGRFSGRQFSNSRSEMNVSTLELGDSALYLCASTTGGTGETQYFGPGTRLLVL.